This note documents a single T cell receptor (beta chain) sequence. The entry originates in a study of human T cells and chemical hapten exposure. Stated time point: patch test 1, 2 weeks after DPC sensitization. Sample treatment: therapeutic diphenylcyclopropenone sensitization with weekly scalp DPC. In every case, blood was obtained before the patch test was applied. Blood, whole and unfractionated, served as the source for total RNA extraction. This CDR3 has 15 residues. With 7 bases removed from V and 1 base from J, the gap between germline ends came to 16 bases. Germline V gene lookup returns CDR1 DFQATT and CDR2 SNEGSKA (reference sequence). MiXCR, run by TCRdb on the RACE reads, gives a single entry per CDR3 protein. The table lists some 190,000 distinct CDR3 sequences, around 20% of them singletons.

The chain uses TRBV20-1 and TRBJ2-2; possible D gene TRBD2, 6 bases. The TCR originated in a woman between 50 and 59 years old with alopecia areata. Some clones in this sample may be carry-over from other donors' samples. Sequencing was performed on whole blood, taken in connection with sensitization to the hapten diphenylcyclopropenone (DPC). Here the CDR3 reads CSVQSSGGNTGELFF. The CDR3 DNA reads TGCAGTGTTCAGTCGTCCGGGGGGAACACCGGGGAGCTGTTTTTT.